Sequencing of this TCR beta chain was carried out in a study of blood T cell repertoires in COVID-19. The germline V gene has CDR1 GTSNPN and CDR2 SVGIG (reference sequence). The CDR3 length is 13 residues. The ends lost 5 bases at V and 4 bases at J; junction bases unmatched: 4. Using immunoSEQ multiplex PCR, the repertoire was profiled, and TCRdb retains in-frame clones only, with some absent. The table records about 230,000 clones, 75% to 85% of them present only once. Specimen: peripheral blood. The chain carries TRBV30 and TRBJ2-5; TRBD1 matches at 10 bases. The TCR sequence derives from a man in his forties or fifties with COVID-19, enrolled during active disease. In DNA, the CDR3 is TGTGCCTGGGGCCGGGACAGGGGAGAGACCCAGTACTTC. Translating it yields CAWGRDRGETQYF.